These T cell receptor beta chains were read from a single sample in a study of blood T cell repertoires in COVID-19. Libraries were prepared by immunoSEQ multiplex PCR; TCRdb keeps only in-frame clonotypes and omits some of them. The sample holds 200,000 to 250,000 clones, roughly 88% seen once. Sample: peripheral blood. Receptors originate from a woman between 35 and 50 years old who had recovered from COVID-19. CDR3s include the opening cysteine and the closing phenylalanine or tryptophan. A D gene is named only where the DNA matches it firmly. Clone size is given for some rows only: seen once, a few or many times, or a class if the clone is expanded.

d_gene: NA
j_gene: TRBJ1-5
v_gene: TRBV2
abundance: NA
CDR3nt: TGTGCCAGCAGTGAACAGGGCGTTAGCAATCAGCCCCAGCATTTT
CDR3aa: CASSEQGVSNQPQHF

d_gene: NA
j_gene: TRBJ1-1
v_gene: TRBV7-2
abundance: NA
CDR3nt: TGTGCCAGCAGCTTTGCGGGGGAAGCTTTCTTT
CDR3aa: CASSFAGEAFF

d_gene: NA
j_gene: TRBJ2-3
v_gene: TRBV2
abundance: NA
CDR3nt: TGTGCCAGCAGCGTACTCATGACAGATACGCAGTATTTT
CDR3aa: CASSVLMTDTQYF

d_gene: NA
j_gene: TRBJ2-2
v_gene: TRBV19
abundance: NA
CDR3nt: TGTGCCAGTAGTATGGGCCGCACAGGGCCCGAAAGGAACACCGGGGAGCTGTTTTTT
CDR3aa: CASSMGRTGPERNTGELFF

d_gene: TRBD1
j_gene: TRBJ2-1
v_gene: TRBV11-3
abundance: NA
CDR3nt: TGTGCCAGCAGCACAACGAGGGACAGGGGCACGAACAATGAGCAGTTCTTC
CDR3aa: CASSTTRDRGTNNEQFF

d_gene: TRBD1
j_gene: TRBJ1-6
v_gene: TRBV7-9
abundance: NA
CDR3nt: TGTGCCAGCAGCTCCTCAGGGGGCTGGAATTCACCCCTCCACTTT
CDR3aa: CASSSSGGWNSPLHF

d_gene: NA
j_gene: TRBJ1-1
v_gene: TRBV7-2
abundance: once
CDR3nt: TGTGCCAGCAGCTTAGCCCCAGGGCTCACTGAAGCTTTCTTT
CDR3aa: CASSLAPGLTEAFF

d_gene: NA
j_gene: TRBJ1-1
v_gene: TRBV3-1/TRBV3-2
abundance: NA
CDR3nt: TGTGCCAGCCCGACTTTGGCGGAGGGTGACACTGAAGCTTTCTTT
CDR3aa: CASPTLAEGDTEAFF

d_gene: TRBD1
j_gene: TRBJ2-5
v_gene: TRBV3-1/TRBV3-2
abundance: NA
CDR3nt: TGTGCCAGCAGCTCTCCCTACAGGGGGCAAGAGACCCAGTACTTC
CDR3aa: CASSSPYRGQETQYF

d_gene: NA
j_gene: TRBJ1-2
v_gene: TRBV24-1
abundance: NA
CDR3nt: TGTGCCACCAGTGATGCGCGGGGCGCGGAAGGAATCTATGGCTACACCTTC
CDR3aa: CATSDARGAEGIYGYTF

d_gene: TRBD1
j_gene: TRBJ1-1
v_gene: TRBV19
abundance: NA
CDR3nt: TGTGCCAGTAGTATGGGACAGGGTAGAGCCCGGCCCATGAACACTGAAGCTTTCTTT
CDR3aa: CASSMGQGRARPMNTEAFF

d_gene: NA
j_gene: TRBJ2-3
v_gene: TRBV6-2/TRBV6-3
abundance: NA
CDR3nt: TGTGCCAGCAGTTACGTGACAGGCACAGATACGCAGTATTTT
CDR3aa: CASSYVTGTDTQYF

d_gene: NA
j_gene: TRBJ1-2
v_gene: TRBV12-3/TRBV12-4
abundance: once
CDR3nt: TGTGCCAGCAGTTTTCCGGGGTATGGCTACACCTTC
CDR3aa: CASSFPGYGYTF

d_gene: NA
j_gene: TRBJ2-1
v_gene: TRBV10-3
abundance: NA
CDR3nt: TGTGCCATCAGTGAGTCACTAGGGTTCTATGAGCAGTTCTTC
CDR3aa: CAISESLGFYEQFF

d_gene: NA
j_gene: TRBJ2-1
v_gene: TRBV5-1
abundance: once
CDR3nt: TGCGCCAGCAGCTTGGGGCCGACAACTTCCAATGAGCAGTTCTTC
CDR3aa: CASSLGPTTSNEQFF

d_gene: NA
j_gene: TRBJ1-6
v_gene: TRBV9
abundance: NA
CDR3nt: TGTGCCAGCAGCGTAACAGGTGATAATTCACCCCTCCACTTT
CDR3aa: CASSVTGDNSPLHF

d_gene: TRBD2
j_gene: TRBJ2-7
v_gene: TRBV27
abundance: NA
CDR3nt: TGTGCCAGCAGAAAGACTAGCGCTCCCTACGAGCAGTACTTC
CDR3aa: CASRKTSAPYEQYF

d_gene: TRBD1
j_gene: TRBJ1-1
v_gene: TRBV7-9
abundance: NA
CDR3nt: TGTGCCAGCAGCTGGGGACAGGGAGAAAATTTAGCTGCTGAAGCTTTCTTT
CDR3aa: CASSWGQGENLAAEAFF

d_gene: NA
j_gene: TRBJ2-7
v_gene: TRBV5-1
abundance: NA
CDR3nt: TGCGCCAGCAGCTTGGTTGCCTCGAGCTCCTACGAGCAGTACTTC
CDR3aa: CASSLVASSSYEQYF

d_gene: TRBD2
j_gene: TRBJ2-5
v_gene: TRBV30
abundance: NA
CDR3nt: TGTGCCTGGAGTGAGGCTGCTAGCGGGGGTTTGTTGACCCAGTACTTC
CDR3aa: CAWSEAASGGLLTQYF

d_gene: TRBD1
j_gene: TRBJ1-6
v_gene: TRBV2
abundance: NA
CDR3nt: TGTGCCAGCAGTGAATCTTCGGGACAGGGTGCTTTTGCACCCCTCCACTTT
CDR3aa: CASSESSGQGAFAPLHF

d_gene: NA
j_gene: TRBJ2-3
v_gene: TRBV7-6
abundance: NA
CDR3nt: TGTGCCAGCAGCTTATTGTATGGGCGGGGGCGCACAAATACGCAGTATTTT
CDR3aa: CASSLLYGRGRTNTQYF

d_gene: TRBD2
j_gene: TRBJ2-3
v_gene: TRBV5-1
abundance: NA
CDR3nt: TGCGCCAGCAGCGAGATAGCGGGGGCCGGGACAGATACGCAGTATTTT
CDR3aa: CASSEIAGAGTDTQYF

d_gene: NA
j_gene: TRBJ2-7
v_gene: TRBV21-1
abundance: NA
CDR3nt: TGTGCCAGCAGCCAGACACAGGGAGTTAACCACGAGCAGTACTTC
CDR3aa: CASSQTQGVNHEQYF